One TCR beta chain is described in this entry. TCRdb's copy holds only in-frame clones and misses some; the assay was immunoSEQ multiplex PCR. The sample shows 130,000 or so clones, around 79% of them seen only once. The CDR3 is made up of 19 amino acids. V lost 0 bases and J lost 2; bases outside the gene matches: 13. Germline-derived CDR1 and CDR2 are LGHNA and YNFKEQ. These data belong to a study of blood T cell repertoires in COVID-19. Study in general: The study drew acute and convalescent COVID-19 samples from the United States, Italy and Spain.

The material sequenced was peripheral blood. The chain is built from TRBV4-2 and TRBJ2-7; TRBD2 matches at 10 bases. The sequence was obtained from a woman aged 70-85 years with COVID-19, enrolled during active disease. The CDR3 bases are TGTGCCAGCAGCCAAGAGGGATCTAGCGGGGGTGGTTGGACCTACGAGCAGTACTTC. This translates into CASSQEGSSGGGWTYEQYF.